This T cell receptor (beta chain) was obtained from a study of T cells in Graves' hyperthyroidism and ophthalmopathy. Researchers amplified the TCR beta CDR3 regions from RNA transcripts. The study used the HTBI primer set for a first-round RT-PCR of the TCR CDR3. TCRdb called the multiplex PCR reads again in MiXCR, with one record for every CDR3 protein. The table shows 370,000 or so distinct CDR3 sequences, with roughly 13% occurring only once. Input material: blood. The receptor's source is a man aged 25 to 40 with Graves' hyperthyroidism that later progressed to Graves' ophthalmopathy.

This chain's CDR3 is CASVRGRGMEETQYF. DNA of the CDR3: TGTGCCAGCGTGCGGGGTAGGGGAATGGAGGAGACCCAGTACTTC. The chain carries TRBV3-1 and TRBJ2-5; D perhaps matches TRBD2 (6 bases). The CDR3 is made up of 15 amino acids. Germline V gene data show CDR1 as LGHDT and CDR2 as YNNKEL (reference sequence). With 8 bases removed from V and 5 bases from J, the gap between germline ends came to 21 bases.